Listed below are T cell receptor beta chains from one sample, sequenced in a study of blood T cells in healthy people across ages. TCRdb fed the 5' RACE reads into MiXCR, producing one record per CDR3 protein. The table has around 1.7 million distinct CDR3 sequences, 28% seen once. Input material: blood. These receptors originate from a woman under 40 in good health. The CDR3 runs from the conserved cysteine through the conserved F or W.

J gene: TRBJ1-1
V gene: TRBV9
CDR3 protein: CASSVVAGHTEAFF

J gene: TRBJ2-1
V gene: TRBV7-8
CDR3 protein: CASSSPPLGNEQFF

J gene: TRBJ1-4
V gene: TRBV2
CDR3 protein: CASSGWGVNEKLFF

J gene: TRBJ2-3
V gene: TRBV5-4
CDR3 protein: CASSWRASGSGHSTDTQYF

J gene: TRBJ2-7
V gene: TRBV6-6
CDR3 protein: CASSCSGAPSYEQYF

J gene: TRBJ2-3
V gene: TRBV12-3/TRBV12-4
CDR3 protein: CASSWPSASTDTQYF

J gene: TRBJ2-1
V gene: TRBV20-1
CDR3 protein: CSARNYNEQFF

J gene: TRBJ2-1
V gene: TRBV5-1
CDR3 protein: CASSSGLEPQLHEQFF

J gene: TRBJ2-7
V gene: TRBV7-9
CDR3 protein: CVSSLGRYEQYF

J gene: TRBJ2-1
V gene: TRBV13
CDR3 protein: CASSLWDRTPHEQFF

J gene: TRBJ1-2
V gene: TRBV6-5
CDR3 protein: CASSYWQGNGYTF

J gene: TRBJ2-5
V gene: TRBV29-1
CDR3 protein: CSVGTSGARGETQYF

J gene: TRBJ2-7
V gene: TRBV14
CDR3 protein: CASSQAGTRRSYEQYF

J gene: TRBJ2-3
V gene: TRBV20-1
CDR3 protein: CSAREAFSTDTQYF

J gene: TRBJ2-1
V gene: TRBV24-1
CDR3 protein: CATEAGTGVGEQFF

J gene: TRBJ2-1
V gene: TRBV7-2
CDR3 protein: CASSPTREQFF

J gene: TRBJ1-3
V gene: TRBV12-3/TRBV12-4
CDR3 protein: CASSADRGNGNTIYF

J gene: TRBJ1-4
V gene: TRBV20-1
CDR3 protein: CSASTGTANEKLFF

J gene: TRBJ2-7
V gene: TRBV12-3/TRBV12-4
CDR3 protein: CASSGGQGRRYEQYF

J gene: TRBJ1-4
V gene: TRBV20-1
CDR3 protein: CSAADATNEELFF

J gene: TRBJ2-6
V gene: TRBV7-6
CDR3 protein: CASSLGVGTGANVLTF

J gene: TRBJ2-5
V gene: TRBV20-1
CDR3 protein: CSARDLRASGYYNVQYF

J gene: .
V gene: TRBV12-3/TRBV12-4
CDR3 protein: CASSPVVGETQYF

J gene: TRBJ2-3
V gene: TRBV3-1
CDR3 protein: CASSQGLGPADTQYF

J gene: TRBJ2-4
V gene: TRBV7-2
CDR3 protein: CASSQGAQTIQYF

J gene: TRBJ2-1
V gene: TRBV9
CDR3 protein: CASSATGTDIETQFF

J gene: TRBJ1-6
V gene: TRBV7-8
CDR3 protein: CASSAGTRRSPLHF

J gene: TRBJ2-5
V gene: TRBV5-1
CDR3 protein: CASSRQGRSQETQYF

J gene: TRBJ2-3
V gene: TRBV12-3/TRBV12-4
CDR3 protein: CATTGTRPYDTQYF

J gene: TRBJ1-5
V gene: TRBV19
CDR3 protein: CASTPRGGLVQPQHF

J gene: TRBJ2-1
V gene: TRBV4-1
CDR3 protein: CASSQVATGNEQFF

J gene: TRBJ2-3
V gene: TRBV7-2
CDR3 protein: CASSLLDTGRTDTQYF

J gene: TRBJ2-3
V gene: TRBV11-2
CDR3 protein: CASSRDMDTQYF

J gene: TRBJ1-5
V gene: TRBV3-1
CDR3 protein: CASSPHRDRRNQPQHF

J gene: TRBJ2-1
V gene: TRBV7-2
CDR3 protein: CASSLDSLDNEQFF

J gene: TRBJ1-1
V gene: TRBV4-3
CDR3 protein: CASSQDPTVNTEAFF

J gene: TRBJ1-6
V gene: TRBV20-1
CDR3 protein: CSARDREKNNSPLHF

J gene: TRBJ2-3
V gene: TRBV3-1
CDR3 protein: CASSQEAGAITDTQYF

J gene: TRBJ2-3
V gene: TRBV11-2
CDR3 protein: CASSPLRGAGTDTQYF

J gene: TRBJ2-5
V gene: TRBV7-2
CDR3 protein: CASSLGSGQAGAQYF

J gene: TRBJ2-1
V gene: TRBV9
CDR3 protein: CASSSSAGTGTYNEQFF

J gene: TRBJ1-2
V gene: TRBV6-5
CDR3 protein: CASSPTEIYGYTF

J gene: TRBJ2-1
V gene: TRBV7-9
CDR3 protein: CASSLVSGGAGEQFF

J gene: TRBJ2-3
V gene: TRBV20-1
CDR3 protein: CSARDPRGGGTDTQYF

J gene: TRBJ1-2
V gene: TRBV30
CDR3 protein: CAWSPGQKSDTF

J gene: TRBJ2-1
V gene: TRBV3-1
CDR3 protein: CASSQDRGRETQFF

J gene: TRBJ2-7
V gene: TRBV12-3/TRBV12-4
CDR3 protein: CASSPGGGAAYEQYF

J gene: TRBJ2-7
V gene: TRBV5-6
CDR3 protein: CASSLPGATYEQYF

J gene: TRBJ2-5
V gene: TRBV10-3
CDR3 protein: CAISESTSPETQYF

J gene: TRBJ2-1
V gene: TRBV6-5
CDR3 protein: CASSYEASRIGNEQFF

J gene: TRBJ2-3
V gene: TRBV20-1
CDR3 protein: CSASVGLAPDTQYF

J gene: TRBJ1-2
V gene: TRBV30
CDR3 protein: CAWKRSGVLYGYTF

J gene: TRBJ2-5
V gene: TRBV24-1
CDR3 protein: CATSATGTSQETQYF

J gene: TRBJ2-1
V gene: TRBV14
CDR3 protein: CASATVSTYNERFF

J gene: TRBJ2-7
V gene: TRBV5-1
CDR3 protein: CASSLGQTSSYEQYF

J gene: TRBJ2-5
V gene: TRBV5-1
CDR3 protein: CASSLQIAGGRETQYF

J gene: TRBJ1-2
V gene: TRBV25-1
CDR3 protein: CASSGGWGGYTF